Listed here is a single T cell receptor (beta chain). The clone's antigen remains unknown. No base-level quality is on record; no much larger clone is a single base apart. This sample was included in a study of blood T cell repertoires in COVID-19 (TCRdb year 2020). For the study in its entirety: Recovered participants in ImmuneRACE Cohort 3 were defined by two consecutive negative NP/OP PCR tests, clearance by a healthcare professional, or resolution of symptoms. Collaborator samples came from the United States, Italy and Spain and covered acute and convalescent phases of COVID-19. The prospective study material was composed of cDNA or gDNA derived from T cells, B-cell-depleted T cells, or PBMCs. The dataset comprised deeply sampled blood TCRbeta repertoires from subjects exposed to, actively infected with, or recovered from COVID-19. The repertoires were released in a freely available public database intended as a resource for research on the immune response to SARS-CoV-2. The samples were drawn from two sources: the first 160 participants of the ongoing ImmuneRACE study, and 1,254 subjects contributed by 6 global collaborators. The sample metadata nearly always contained a de-identified subject ID, COVID-19 status, age in years and sex. Where available, HLA class I and class II types were taken from metadata supplied by the sample provider and were not determined by assay-based typing.

Overall study outcomes, separate from this receptor: Clinical and demographic metadata were provided uncurated, with the amount varying by source and participant.

The immunoSEQ Assay, a bias-controlled multiplex PCR, was used to amplify TCRbeta CDR3 regions from genomic DNA. The original methods were these. The number of nucleated cells in each sample was estimated by amplification of reference gene primers within the assay. To quantify the absolute abundance of each unique TCRbeta CDR3 rearrangement, sequence reads were collapsed and filtered. For each sample, productive Simpson clonality was calculated as the square root of Simpson's diversity index over productive rearrangements. The source is immuneACCESS, and TCRdb retained only in-frame sequences with V and J called. Part of the clones is not carried over; for the studies checked, unresolved V genes explain less than half of this, and the remainder is unexplained. The D gene and trimming were derived from the DNA, and the V and J assignments and clone size from that table. This sample holds 330,000 or so clones; approximately 87% were observed only once. The ten largest make up roughly 2% of the sample.

Based on the germline V gene, the CDR1 and CDR2 sequences are WSHSY and SAAADI. The cysteine opens and the phenylalanine closes a CDR3 of 12 amino acids. Only the CDR3 region is kept as DNA, spanning 36 bases read in frame from base 1. V is pared back by 2 bases and J by 6 bases, with 5 bases lying between the germline termini. Enrolling through a virtual design, the prospective study's participants ranged in age from roughly 18 to 89 years and lived across about two dozen United States geographic areas. In the prospective study, participants were assigned to cohorts based on the clinical history participants reported in a screening survey and a study questionnaire. In the prospective study, mobile phlebotomists collected whole blood, serum and a nasopharyngeal or oropharyngeal swab from each participant. Prospective study participants could optionally give additional blood draws and questionnaires over an approximately two-month period. Before DNA extraction, blood samples from the prospective study were shipped at room temperature or frozen.

The receptor was isolated from a man aged 40-50 years in a cohort exposed to, infected with or recovered from COVID-19 (not recorded which). Material for sequencing was PBMCs or T cells enriched from blood (not recorded which). The V and J genes are TRBV10-2 and TRBJ2-1; the best D guess is TRBD2, with 5 bases matching. Here the CDR3 is given as CASSETSNEQFF. The base sequence is TGCGCCAGCAGTGAGACTAGCAATGAGCAGTTCTTC.